Reported below is one T cell receptor beta chain. Its antigen remains undetermined. No qualities accompany the bases; no much larger clone lies one base away. The sample carries other DNA sequences with the same CDR3. V has 1 base trimmed and J has 4 bases trimmed; junction bases matching no gene number 3. CDR1 and CDR2 are read off the germline V gene (reference sequence) as LGHDT and YNNKEL. The CDR3 holds 14 amino acids from the cysteine to the phenylalanine. Solely the CDR3 DNA is kept, with 42 bases framed from the first base. This record belongs to a study of blood T cell repertoires in COVID-19 (TCRdb year 2020). Some background on the complete study: The collaborator samples originated in the United States, Italy and Spain and spanned the acute and convalescent phases of COVID-19. Subjects who had been exposed to COVID-19, were actively infected with it, or had recovered from it provided the deeply sampled blood TCRbeta repertoires that made up the dataset. The samples were drawn from two sources: the first 160 participants of the ongoing ImmuneRACE study, and about 1,300 subjects contributed by 6 global collaborators. A de-identified subject ID, COVID-19 status, age in years and sex were almost always included in the sample metadata. Where available, HLA class I and class II types were obtained from metadata supplied by the sample provider rather than from assay-based typing. The repertoires were released in a freely available public database intended as a resource for research on the immune response to SARS-CoV-2. The material from the prospective study consisted of cDNA or gDNA derived from T cells, B-cell-depleted T cells, or PBMCs.

The collaborating institutions used their own protocols to collect whole blood in K2EDTA tubes. For TCRbeta analysis, collaborators shipped samples as frozen whole blood, isolated PBMCs, or DNA extracted from either of those sample types. Paper-wide results and their limitations: The amount of clinical and demographic metadata varied by source and participant and was provided uncurated.

TCRbeta CDR3 regions were amplified from genomic DNA using the immunoSEQ Assay, a bias-controlled multiplex PCR. The study's own analysis went as follows. Nucleated cell counts per sample were estimated from amplification of reference gene primers within the assay. Sequence reads were collapsed and filtered to measure the absolute abundance of every unique TCRbeta CDR3 rearrangement. For each sample, productive Simpson clonality was calculated by taking the square root of Simpson's diversity index across productive rearrangements. TCRdb obtained this table from immuneACCESS and retained in-frame rearrangements with V and J assigned. These tables miss some clones; where compared with another copy, unresolved V genes account for less than half of the shortfall, and the remainder is unexplained. V and J calls and clone size are given by that table; D and trimming were obtained from the DNA. The sample has about 140,000 clones on record, 75% to 90% of them singletons. About 10% of the sample goes to the ten largest clones.

The sequence derives from a man in his sixties with active or convalescent COVID-19. This receptor chain uses TRBV3-1 (or the pseudogene TRBV3-2) and TRBJ1-2, and 7 junction bases match TRBD1. Sequenced: peripheral blood. The DNA is as follows: TGTGCCAGCAGCCAAGGAAGGGGGCCCTATGGCTACACCTTC. Its protein is CASSQGRGPYGYTF.